This TCR beta chain came from a study of T-cell memory formation after mild COVID-19. Findings of the study overall: Contracting clones from day 15 to 85 showed balanced CD4/CD8; later expanders favored CD4+.

Each CDR3 protein is one row after TCRdb ran MiXCR on the 5' RACE reads. The repertoire holds 450,000 or so distinct CDR3 sequences, around 18% seen once, with around 9.2% in the top ten. Trimming removed 6 bases at V and 6 bases at J, with 6 bases between. This CDR3 has 10 amino acids. In germline, CDR1 is SQVTM, CDR2 ANQGSEA. With regard to this clonotype: The antigen is undetermined.

V is TRBV29-1 and J is TRBJ1-5; D is undetermined. Sequenced sample: PBMCs or a T cell subset sorted from them (not recorded which). This TCR was recovered from an adult woman who had mild COVID-19 (a few samples of this study predate the infection). Cell type and time point are not known. The CDR3 sequence: CSVGPQPQHF. The CDR3 bases are TGCAGCGTCGGGCCTCAGCCCCAGCATTTT.